This T cell receptor (beta chain) came from a study of blood T cells in healthy people across ages. Study-level points and caveats: Changes in expanded clonotypes were possibly confounded, as the CMV status of donors was unknown.

Primed by a sample-barcoded 5' primer and a J-beta primer mix, a second PCR proceeded for roughly 7 to 12 cycles. Unique molecular identifiers of 12 random nucleotides labeled each cDNA. TCRdb recomputed calls from the 5' RACE reads with MiXCR, one row per CDR3 protein. The sample includes roughly 1.5 million distinct CDR3 sequences, about 42% seen only once; the top ten take 4%. The CDR3 is 16 residues long. V lost 3 bases, J lost 4 bases, and 17 bases lay in between. Per germline, CDR1 SGHNT and CDR2 YENEEA. This clonotype has only a few counts. Its specificity is not known. The receptor's source is a woman between 18 and 29 years old in good health. This sequence joins TRBV11-3 and TRBJ2-3, with a tentative D call TRBD2 (6 bases). The material sequenced was blood. The DNA of the CDR3 is TGTGCCAGCAGCTTCAGGACTACCGCCTACTCAGATACGCAGTATTTT. Translation gives CASSFRTTAYSDTQYF.